Sequencing of this T cell receptor beta chain was carried out in a study of cytomegalovirus exposure and HLA in healthy donors. Whole-study context: Findings of an earlier analysis included roughly 110 million unique TCR beta sequences from 170 million or so T cells.

The CDR3 extends over 15 amino acids. Looked up from germline, CDR1 is SGHRS and CDR2 is YFSETQ. Trimming left V 0 bases short and J 0 bases short, with 9 bases between. Everyone who donated was a healthy bone marrow donor. The study ran its PCR with 60 Vbeta and 13 Jbeta primers. Authors' data handling: Approximately 11 million shared chains were among the 65 million to 85 million unique TCR beta chains that a later analysis counted. Method: immunoSEQ multiplex PCR; TCRdb's copy keeps in-frame clones and lacks some. That table is the source of V, J and clone size, and D and trimming were worked out from the DNA. The sample consists of 200,000 to 250,000 clones, nearly 80% of them appearing once.

V and J are TRBV5-1 and TRBJ1-2; a weak D match, TRBD1 (5 bases). The source of this sequence is a man between 18 and 35 years old in good health and CMV-seronegative. The specimen was PBMCs. This CDR3 reads CASSLARAANYGYTF. CDR3 nucleotide sequence: TGCGCCAGCAGCTTGGCCAGGGCCGCTAACTATGGCTACACCTTC.